This TCR beta chain was documented in a study of blood T cells in healthy people across ages. General study results and limits: One million T cells yielded diversity estimates that were considered underestimates. A strong correlation was seen between TCR beta diversity and naive T cell percentage.

Remarks on this clonotype: Its antigen is not known.

Using a J-beta primer mix together with a sample-barcoded 5' primer, a second PCR was run for roughly 6 to 12 cycles. A 12-random-nucleotide template-switch adaptor tagged each cDNA molecule. Each CDR3 protein gets one entry after TCRdb re-called the 5' RACE reads with MiXCR. The sample shows roughly 730,000 distinct CDR3 sequences, about 61% of them seen only once. Each sample gave at least 7 million isolated PBMCs. The TCR originated in a man aged 35-49 years in good health. Sequencing was performed on blood.

CDR3 amino acids: CAGIHLGGKETQYF. CDR3 bases: TGTGCCGGCATCCACCTCGGGGGGAAAGAGACCCAGTACTTC. The chain links TRBV12-3 or TRBV12-4 to TRBJ2-5, with 7 bases matching TRBD2. Trimming at V came to 11 bases and at J to 3 bases, leaving 12 bases not matched to a gene. This CDR3 contains 14 residues.